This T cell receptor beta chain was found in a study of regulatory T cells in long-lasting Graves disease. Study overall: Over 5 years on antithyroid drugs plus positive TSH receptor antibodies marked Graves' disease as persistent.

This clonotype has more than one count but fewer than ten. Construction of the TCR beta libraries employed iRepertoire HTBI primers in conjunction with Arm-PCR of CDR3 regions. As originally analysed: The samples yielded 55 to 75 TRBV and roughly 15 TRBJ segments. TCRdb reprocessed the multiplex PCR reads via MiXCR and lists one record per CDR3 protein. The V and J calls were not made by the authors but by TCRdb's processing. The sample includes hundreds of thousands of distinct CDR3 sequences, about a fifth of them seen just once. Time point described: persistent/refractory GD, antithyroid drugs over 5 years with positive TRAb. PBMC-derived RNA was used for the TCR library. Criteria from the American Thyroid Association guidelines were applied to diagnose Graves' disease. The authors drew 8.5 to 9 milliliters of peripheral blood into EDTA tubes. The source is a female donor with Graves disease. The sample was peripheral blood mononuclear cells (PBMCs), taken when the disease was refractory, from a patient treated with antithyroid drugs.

CDR3 bases: TGTGCCAGCAGGCCCTCCTCCTACGAGCAGTACTTC. It specifies CASRPSSYEQYF. The gene calls are TRBV2 and TRBJ2-7; the D is unclear. V lost 6 bases and J 0 bases, leaving 6 bases between the germline ends. CDR1 is SNHLY and CDR2 is FYNNEI in the germline V gene. The CDR3 spans 12 residues.